The 17 T cell receptor beta chains listed next were all sequenced from one sample in a study of blood T cell repertoires in COVID-19. Profiling relied on immunoSEQ multiplex PCR, and the TCRdb table lists in-frame clones only, not all of them. The sample comprises roughly 280,000 clones, around 92% of which are singletons, and 1.9% rests with the top ten. The sample comprised PBMCs or T cells enriched from blood (not recorded which). Every receptor here comes from an older woman who had recovered from COVID-19.

The V and J genes are TRBV6-2 or TRBV6-3 and TRBJ2-3; D unclear. The V and J ends lost 5 bases and 3 bases respectively, with 15 bases between them. CDR1 is MNHEY, CDR2 SVGEGT, per germline. CDR3 size: 15 residues. The CDR3 loop is CASSPIVSGTDTQYF. In DNA, the CDR3 is TGTGCCAGCAGTCCCATCGTCTCCGGGACAGATACGCAGTATTTT.

V gene TRBV18 combines with J gene TRBJ1-4; possibly TRBD1 for D (5 bases). Germline CDR1 reads KGHSH; CDR2 reads LQKENI. The CDR3 length is 15 residues. Deletions cut 3 bases from V and 5 bases from J, with 13 bases between. The CDR3 sequence is CASSPSQTENEKLFF. Here the CDR3 DNA reads TGTGCCAGCTCACCGTCGCAGACAGAGAATGAAAAACTGTTTTTT.

This chain links TRBV6-5 with TRBJ2-2, with 9 bases fitting TRBD2. Looked up from germline, CDR1 is MNHEY and CDR2 is SVGAGI. V was clipped by 6 bases and J by 7 bases; unmatched bases: 9. CDR3 length: 15 amino acids. The CDR3 nucleotides are TGTGCCAGCAGGGTAGCGGGAGAGTTGGGCGGGGAGCTGTTTTTT. It encodes CASRVAGELGGELFF.

The chain joins TRBV5-1 to TRBJ1-2; weak D call: TRBD1 (6 bases). Germline V gene sequence: CDR1 SGHRS, CDR2 YFSETQ. This CDR3 has 15 amino acids. V lost 2 bases and J 2 bases, leaving 13 bases between the germline ends. The CDR3 here is CASSFFGGANYGYTF. DNA for the CDR3: TGCGCCAGCAGCTTTTTCGGGGGGGCAAACTATGGCTACACCTTC.

This clone has just one count. This chain uses TRBV7-2 with TRBJ1-4; D remains unclear. V was pared by 3 bases and J by 3 bases, with 11 bases between. Germline CDR1 is SGHTA and CDR2 is FQGNSA. The CDR3 loop spans 15 amino acids. The CDR3 bases are TGTGCCAGCAGCTTGAAGAATAGCGCTAATGAAAAACTGTTTTTT. Protein product: CASSLKNSANEKLFF.

The gene calls are TRBV5-1 and TRBJ2-2, with 7 bases that match TRBD1. This CDR3 has 15 residues. The J segment lost 7 bases and the V segment lost 0 bases, leaving 6 bases of the junction unmatched. Germline CDR1 is SGHRS and CDR2 is YFSETQ. For the CDR3, the DNA is TGCGCCAGCAGCTTGGGAGGGACAGCTCTCGGGGAGCTGTTTTTT. It specifies CASSLGGTALGELFF.

DNA for the CDR3: TGTGCCAGCAGCCCACTGACAGTCTCCTACAATGAGCAGTTCTTC. Translated: CASSPLTVSYNEQFF. The chain links TRBV14 to TRBJ2-1; possibly TRBD1 for D (5 bases). In germline, CDR1 is SGHDN, CDR2 FVKESK. Deletions cut 4 bases from V and 0 bases from J, with 10 bases between. This CDR3 has 15 amino acids.

This sequence joins TRBV28 and TRBJ1-2, with 7 bases fitting TRBD1. This CDR3 spans 12 amino acids. With 8 bases clipped from V and 5 bases from J, the junction kept 5 bases outside the gene matches. Germline V CDR1 and CDR2: MDHEN, SYDVKM. In nucleotides, the CDR3 is TGTGCCAGCCACACAGGGGAATATGGCTACACCTTC. Residues: CASHTGEYGYTF.

The chain employs TRBV25-1 and TRBJ1-4, with a possible D match to TRBD1 (6 bases). CDR3 length: 12 residues. From germline, CDR1 is MGHDK and CDR2 SYGVNS. Trimming stripped 4 bases from V and 10 bases from J, with 10 bases between. Here the CDR3 reads CASSAPTGKLFF. CDR3 nucleotides: TGTGCCAGCAGTGCACCGACAGGAAAACTGTTTTTT.

The CDR3: CASAIRGSPLHF. The DNA of the CDR3 is TGTGCCAGCGCGATCAGGGGTTCACCCCTCCACTTT. The genes are TRBV2 and TRBJ1-6; TRBD1 might be the D (6 bases). Germline CDR1 SNHLY, CDR2 FYNNEI. V was trimmed by 8 bases and J by 9 bases, leaving 11 bases between them. This CDR3 has 12 residues.

The J gene is TRBJ1-1, the V gene TRBV5-1; 9 bases are shared with TRBD1. The CDR3 is 16 residues long. V shed 4 bases, J shed 3 bases, and the junction held 10 bases outside the gene matches. Germline values: CDR1 SGHRS, CDR2 YFSETQ. The CDR3 here is CASSGRTGATDTEAFF. The CDR3 DNA is TGCGCCAGCAGCGGTAGGACAGGGGCTACGGACACTGAAGCTTTCTTT.

The chain has TRBV29-1 and TRBJ1-6; D is unresolved. Trimming took off 5 bases at V and 6 bases at J, with 17 bases between the two ends. The CDR3 runs to 15 residues. The germline V gene encodes CDR1 SQVTM and CDR2 ANQGSEA. The CDR3 nucleotides read TGCAGCGTTACTTTTAATTATGAACTTAATTCACCCCTCCACTTT. Translating gives CSVTFNYELNSPLHF.

This clone showed up just once. The V and J genes are TRBV29-1 and TRBJ2-2; D is possibly TRBD2 (5 bases). The CDR3 has 13 residues. V dropped 5 bases and J dropped 6 bases, with 13 bases sitting between them. Germline V gene lookup returns CDR1 SQVTM and CDR2 ANQGSEA. The CDR3 protein is CSVTFLAPGELFF. CDR3 coding DNA: TGCAGCGTTACCTTTCTAGCCCCCGGGGAGCTGTTTTTT.

The chain joins TRBV7-9 to TRBJ2-7; 9 nucleotides line up with TRBD2. The trim removed 6 bases at V and 6 bases at J, leaving 9 bases unmatched. The CDR3 has 14 residues. Per the germline V gene, CDR1 is SEHNR and CDR2 is FQNEAQ (reference sequence). The CDR3 reads CASRPDLAGSEQYF. The CDR3 DNA sequence: TGTGCCAGCAGACCCGATCTAGCGGGGAGCGAGCAGTACTTC.

This rearrangement joins TRBV5-1 to TRBJ2-5; 8 nucleotides agree with TRBD1. J gave up 5 bases and V 4 bases, and 13 bases lay outside the gene matches. The CDR3 spans 16 residues. Germline V gene lookup returns CDR1 SGHRS and CDR2 YFSETQ. The CDR3 loop reads CASSANPTGAGETQYF. Here the CDR3 DNA reads TGCGCCAGCAGCGCGAACCCGACAGGGGCTGGGGAGACCCAGTACTTC. Full variable domain (outside the CDR3, taken from reference TRBV5-1 and TRBJ2-5): KAGVTQTPRYLIKTRGQQVTLSCSPISGHRSVSWYQQTPGQGLQFLFEYFSETQRNKGNFPGRFSGRQFSNSRSEMNVSTLELGDSALYLCASSANPTGAGETQYFGPGTRLLVL.

J is TRBJ1-1 and V is TRBV24-1; TRBD1 is a possible D gene (6 bases). V was clipped by 7 bases and J by 5 bases, with 13 bases between them. The CDR3 sequence is 13 residues long. Germline lookup yields CDR1 KGHDR and CDR2 SFDVKD. The CDR3, as DNA: TGTGCCACCAGCGGGGAGGGGGGGACTGAAGCTTTCTTT. It yields the protein CATSGEGGTEAFF.

The V call is TRBV4-1, the J call TRBJ2-5; D gene uncertain. The CDR3 has 12 residues. Trimming shortened V by 4 bases and J by 2 bases, and 5 bases separated the two germline ends. In germline, CDR1 is MGHRA, CDR2 YSYEKL. The CDR3 sequence is CASSPNQETQYF. Here the CDR3 DNA reads TGCGCCAGCAGCCCTAATCAAGAGACCCAGTACTTC.